This T cell receptor (beta chain) derives from a study of Ad26.COV2.S vaccination and SARS-CoV-2 variants. The wider study: The vaccine Ad26.COV2.S was put into the muscle once, or twice with 56 days between.

For this clone: No antigen is known for it.

The protocol was immunoSEQ multiplex PCR, while the TCRdb copy is restricted to in-frame clones and leaves out a portion. Among about 350,000 clones listed, around 90% were seen once. The length of the CDR3 is 13 residues. Per the germline V gene, CDR1 is KGHSH and CDR2 is LQKENI. V lost 0 bases and J lost 5, with 5 bases in between. Treatment: roughly 19 received Ad26.COV2.S at low or high dose, single or two shots; five or six received placebo; per-sample allocation not given. Samples analyzed were those drawn on day 63 after the first vaccine or placebo injection. Within Boston, the person who donated was an adult of 18-55 years. An Ad26 vector that expressed Wuhan-strain SARS-CoV-2 spike constituted the vaccine. The study's findings and limits: Placebo recipients trailed vaccine recipients in spike-specific TCR breadth.

The rearrangement joins TRBV18 to TRBJ1-5; D is undetermined. This receptor was identified in a person aged 18-65 years who received the Ad26.COV2.S COVID-19 vaccine or a placebo. The source material was peripheral blood, sampled in a trial of Ad26.COV2.S vaccine versus placebo. DNA for the CDR3: TGTGCCAGCTCACCACCGGGGTATCAGCCCCAGCATTTT. The encoded protein is CASSPPGYQPQHF. The full variable domain, completed using reference TRBV18 and TRBJ1-5, is NAGVMQNPRHLVRRRGQEARLRCSPMKGHSHVYWYRQLPEEGLKFMVYLQKENIIDESGMPKERFSAEFPKEGPSILRIQQVVRGDSAAYFCASSPPGYQPQHFGDGTRLSIL.